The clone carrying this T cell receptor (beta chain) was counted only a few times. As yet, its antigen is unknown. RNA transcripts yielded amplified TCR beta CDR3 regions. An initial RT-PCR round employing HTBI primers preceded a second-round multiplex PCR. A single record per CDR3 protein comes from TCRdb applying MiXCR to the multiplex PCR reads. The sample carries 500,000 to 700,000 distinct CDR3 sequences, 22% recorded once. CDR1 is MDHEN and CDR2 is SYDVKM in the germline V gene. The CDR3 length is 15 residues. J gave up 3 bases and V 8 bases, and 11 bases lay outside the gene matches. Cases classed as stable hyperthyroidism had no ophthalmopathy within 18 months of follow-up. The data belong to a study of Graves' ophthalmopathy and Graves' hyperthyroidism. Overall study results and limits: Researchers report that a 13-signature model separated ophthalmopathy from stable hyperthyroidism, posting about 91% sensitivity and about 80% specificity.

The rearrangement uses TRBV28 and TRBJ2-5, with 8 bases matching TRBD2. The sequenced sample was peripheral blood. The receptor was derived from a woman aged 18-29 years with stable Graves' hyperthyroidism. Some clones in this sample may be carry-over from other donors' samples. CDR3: CASSLVREGEETQYF. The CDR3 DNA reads TGTGCCAGCTCTTTAGTACGGGAGGGGGAAGAGACCCAGTACTTC. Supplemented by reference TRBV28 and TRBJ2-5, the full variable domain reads DVKVTQSSRYLVKRTGEKVFLECVQDMDHENMFWYRQDPGLGLRLIYFSYDVKMKEKGDIPEGYSVSREKKERFSLILESASTNQTSMYLCASSLVREGEETQYFGPGTRLLVL.